The sequence of this T cell receptor (beta chain) was determined in a study of regulatory T cells in long-lasting Graves disease. The germline V gene has CDR1 SGHRS and CDR2 YFSETQ. V was shortened by 2 bases and J by 4 bases, with 15 bases between the two germline ends. This CDR3 spans 15 amino acids. As concerns this clonotype: Since a much larger clone is just one base distant, this may be a read error.

The time point here: newly diagnosed GD, antithyroid drugs for less than 3 months. Making the TCR library involved RNA that had been extracted from PBMCs. The authors built TCR beta libraries using iRepertoire HTBI primers and Arm-PCR of CDR3 regions. Via MiXCR, TCRdb re-called the multiplex PCR reads, giving one row per CDR3 protein. The sample has 380,000 or so distinct CDR3 sequences; around 15% are singletons. These data also formed part of another study, on T cells in Graves' hyperthyroidism and ophthalmopathy.

This sample comprised peripheral blood mononuclear cells (PBMCs), obtained at new diagnosis, from a patient treated with antithyroid drugs. The rearrangement uses TRBV5-1 and TRBJ1-1; D remains ambiguous. The receptor was derived from a woman aged 18-29 years with Graves disease. The DNA of the CDR3 is TGCGCCAGCAGCTTACGCCTGGGAGGGAGCACTGAAGCTTTCTTT. The encoded protein is CASSLRLGGSTEAFF.